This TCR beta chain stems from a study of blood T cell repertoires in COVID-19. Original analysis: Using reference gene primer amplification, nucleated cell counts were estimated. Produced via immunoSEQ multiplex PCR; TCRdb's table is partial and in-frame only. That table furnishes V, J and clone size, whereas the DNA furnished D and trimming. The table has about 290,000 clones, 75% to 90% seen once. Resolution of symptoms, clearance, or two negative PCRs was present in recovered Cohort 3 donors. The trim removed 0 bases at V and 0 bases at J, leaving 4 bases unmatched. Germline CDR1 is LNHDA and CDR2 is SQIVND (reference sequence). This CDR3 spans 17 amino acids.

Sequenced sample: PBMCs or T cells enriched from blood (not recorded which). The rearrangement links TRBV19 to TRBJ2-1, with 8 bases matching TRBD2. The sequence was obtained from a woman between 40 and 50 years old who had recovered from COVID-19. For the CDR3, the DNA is TGTGCCAGTAGTATAGATGGGGGACTAGACTCCTACAATGAGCAGTTCTTC. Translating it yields CASSIDGGLDSYNEQFF.